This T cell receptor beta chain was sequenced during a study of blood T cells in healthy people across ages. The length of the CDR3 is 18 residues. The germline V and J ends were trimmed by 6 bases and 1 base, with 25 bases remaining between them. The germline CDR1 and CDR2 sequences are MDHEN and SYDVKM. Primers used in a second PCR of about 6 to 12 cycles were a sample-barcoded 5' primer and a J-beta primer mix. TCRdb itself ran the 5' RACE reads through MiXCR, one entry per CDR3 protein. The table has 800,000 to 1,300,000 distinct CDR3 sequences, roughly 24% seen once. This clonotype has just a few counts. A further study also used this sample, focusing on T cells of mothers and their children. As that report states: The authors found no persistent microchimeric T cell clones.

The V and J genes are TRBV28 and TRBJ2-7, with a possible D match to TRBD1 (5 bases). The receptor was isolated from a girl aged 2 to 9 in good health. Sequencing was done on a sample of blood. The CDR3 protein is CASSLSPNSGAGSYEQYF. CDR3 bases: TGTGCCAGCAGCCTTAGCCCCAATAGTGGCGCAGGGTCCTACGAGCAGTACTTC.